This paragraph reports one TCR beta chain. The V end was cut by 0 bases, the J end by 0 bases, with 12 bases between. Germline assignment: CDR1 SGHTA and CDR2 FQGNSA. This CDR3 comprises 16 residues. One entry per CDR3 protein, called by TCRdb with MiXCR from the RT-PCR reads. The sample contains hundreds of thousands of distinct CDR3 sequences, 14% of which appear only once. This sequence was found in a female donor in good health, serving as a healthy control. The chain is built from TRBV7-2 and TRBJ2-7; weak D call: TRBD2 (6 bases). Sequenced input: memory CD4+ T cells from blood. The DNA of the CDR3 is TGTGCCAGCAGCTTAGCATCTAGCGAAAGCTCCTACGAGCAGTACTTC. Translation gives CASSLASSESSYEQYF.